One T cell receptor (beta chain) is described in this entry. Its antigen is as yet unknown. This specimen comes from a study of a mutant IDH1 vaccine in newly diagnosed glioma. Study-wide background: Either 4-6 weeks after radiotherapy alone or alongside temozolomide, vaccination was begun.

The V gene end was trimmed by 2 bases and the J gene end by 4 bases; junction bases not matched to a gene: 8. From germline, CDR1 is ENHRY and CDR2 SYGVKD. CDR3 length: 16 amino acids. The data were produced by immunoSEQ multiplex PCR, yet TCRdb's version contains in-frame clones alone and is incomplete. In the table there are roughly 25,000 clones, roughly 80% of which are singletons. Findings and caveats of the study: Altogether, around 93% of patients exhibited vaccine-induced immune responses.

Time point meaning: week 35, safety follow-up. Vaccine doses each comprised 300 ug of mutant IDH1 20-mer peptide, with topical imiquimod. This material consisted of PBMCs, taken from a glioma patient whose treatment included an IDH1 peptide vaccine. This sequence originates from a man younger than 40 with glioma. The chain joins TRBV10-3 to TRBJ2-3; 8 bases fit TRBD1. The CDR3 DNA reads TGTGCCATCAGTGAGGGCAGGGGGCTTCCCTCAGATACGCAGTATTTT. The encoded protein is CAISEGRGLPSDTQYF.